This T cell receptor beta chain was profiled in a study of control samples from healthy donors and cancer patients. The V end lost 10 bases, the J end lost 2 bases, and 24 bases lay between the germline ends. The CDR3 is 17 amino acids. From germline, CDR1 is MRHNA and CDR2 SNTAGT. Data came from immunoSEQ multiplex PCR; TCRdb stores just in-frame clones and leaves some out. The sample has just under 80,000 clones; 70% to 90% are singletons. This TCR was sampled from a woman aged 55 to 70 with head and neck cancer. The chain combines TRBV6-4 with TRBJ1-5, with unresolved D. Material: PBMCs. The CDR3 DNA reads TGTGCCATCCATAAGAGAGCGCTCGCTATGTGCAATCAGCCCCAGCATTTT. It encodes CAIHKRALAMCNQPQHF.